This TCR beta chain was identified during a study of memory CD4+ T cells and cytomegalovirus serostatus. Background on the study: Healthy Belgian adult donors included several CMV-positive and 24 CMV-negative people.

Profiling relied on immunoSEQ multiplex PCR, and the TCRdb table lists in-frame clones only, not all of them. The sample has 50,000 to 65,000 clones, 65% to 80% seen once. The sort gate was single viable CD3+CD4+CD8-CD45RO+ cells for memory CD4+ T cells. Donors' CMV status reflects serum IgG against pp150, pp28, p38, p52. This CDR3 contains 14 residues. Germline CDR1 SQVTM, CDR2 ANQGSEA. With V trimmed by 3 bases and J by 4 bases, 7 bases remained unmatched. The sequence derives from an adult in good health and CMV-seropositive. This chain connects TRBV29-1 to TRBJ2-5, with TRBD2 matching over 8 bases. Input material: memory CD4+ T cells from blood. The CDR3 bases are TGCAGCGTTGATTTGCGGGGGGACTTAGAGACCCAGTACTTC. Its translation is CSVDLRGDLETQYF.